This TCR beta chain was captured by sequencing in a study of T cells after posttransplantation cyclophosphamide. Study-wide results and caveats: Blood and skin or GI T cell repertoires showed limited TRB overlap. Recipient CMV seropositivity and CMV reactivation strongly tracked TRB clonality. Later blood repertoires were often dominated by clones from the donor CD8+ memory compartment.

The repertoire was sequenced with immunoSEQ multiplex PCR; TCRdb's copy has only in-frame clones and lacks some. The data list 14,000 or so clones, none observed once; roughly 24% falls to the top ten. V lost 0 bases and J lost 0, with 9 bases in between. In germline, CDR1 is MNHEY, CDR2 SMNVEV (reference sequence). This CDR3 contains 15 residues. This clone was counted at least ten times. The antigen remains undetermined. Treatment was busulfan-fludarabine conditioning, a marrow graft, and cyclophosphamide on days +3 and +4. The TCR sequence derives from a female patient in her 40s who received an allogeneic stem cell transplant from a related donor, was CMV-positive, and had no GVHD. Among the T cells, some may be from the graft donor. This sample comprised PBMCs, obtained 1,000 to 1,200 days after allogeneic stem cell transplant with posttransplant cyclophosphamide. The chain recombines TRBV27 with TRBJ2-7, with D possibly TRBD1 on 6 matching bases. The chain's CDR3 is CASSLSAGASYEQYF. In nucleotides, the CDR3 is TGTGCCAGCAGTTTATCGGCAGGGGCCTCCTACGAGCAGTACTTC.